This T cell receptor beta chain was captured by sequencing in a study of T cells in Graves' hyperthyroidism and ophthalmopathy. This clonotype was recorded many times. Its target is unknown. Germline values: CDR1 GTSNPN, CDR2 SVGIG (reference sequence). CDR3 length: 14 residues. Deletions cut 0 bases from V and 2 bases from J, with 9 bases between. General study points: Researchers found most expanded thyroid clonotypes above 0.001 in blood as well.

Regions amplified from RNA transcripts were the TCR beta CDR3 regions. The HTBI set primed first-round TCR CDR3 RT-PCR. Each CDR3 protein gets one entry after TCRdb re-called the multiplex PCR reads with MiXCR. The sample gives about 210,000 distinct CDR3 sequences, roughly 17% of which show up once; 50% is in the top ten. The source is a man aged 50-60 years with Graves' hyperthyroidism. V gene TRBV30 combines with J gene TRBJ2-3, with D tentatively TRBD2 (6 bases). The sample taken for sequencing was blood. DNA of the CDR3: TGTGCCTGGAGTGTGGGACTTTACACAGATACGCAGTATTTT. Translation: CAWSVGLYTDTQYF.